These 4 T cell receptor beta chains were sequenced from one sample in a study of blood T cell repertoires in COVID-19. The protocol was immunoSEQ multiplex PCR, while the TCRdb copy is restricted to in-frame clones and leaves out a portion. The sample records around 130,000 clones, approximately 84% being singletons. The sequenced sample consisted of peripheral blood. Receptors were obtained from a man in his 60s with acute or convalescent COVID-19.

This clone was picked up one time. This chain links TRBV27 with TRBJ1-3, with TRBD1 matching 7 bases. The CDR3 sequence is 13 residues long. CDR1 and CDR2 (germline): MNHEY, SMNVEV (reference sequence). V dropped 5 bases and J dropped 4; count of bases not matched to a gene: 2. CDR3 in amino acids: CASSRGQGNTIYF. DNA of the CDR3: TGTGCCAGCAGTAGGGGACAGGGAAACACCATATATTTT.

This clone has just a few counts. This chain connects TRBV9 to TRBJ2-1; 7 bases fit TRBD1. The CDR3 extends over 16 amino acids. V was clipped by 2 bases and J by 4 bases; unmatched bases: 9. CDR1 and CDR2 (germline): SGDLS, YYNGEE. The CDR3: CASSVDFRQGYNEQFF. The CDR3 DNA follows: TGTGCCAGCAGCGTTGACTTCAGACAGGGTTACAATGAGCAGTTCTTC.

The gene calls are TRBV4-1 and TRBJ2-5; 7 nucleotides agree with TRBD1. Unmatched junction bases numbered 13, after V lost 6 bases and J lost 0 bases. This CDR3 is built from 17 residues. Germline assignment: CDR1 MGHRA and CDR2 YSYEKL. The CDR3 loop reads CASSGTIKGTDQETQYF. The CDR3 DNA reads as TGCGCCAGCAGTGGGACGATAAAAGGGACAGACCAAGAGACCCAGTACTTC.

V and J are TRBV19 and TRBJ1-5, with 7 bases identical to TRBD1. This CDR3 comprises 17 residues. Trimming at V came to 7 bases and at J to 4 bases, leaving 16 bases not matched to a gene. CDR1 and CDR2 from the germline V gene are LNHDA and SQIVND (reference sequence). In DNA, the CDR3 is TGTGCCAGTACAAGACAGGGTCCCCCGGTCGTGAATCAGCCCCAGCATTTT. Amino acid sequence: CASTRQGPPVVNQPQHF.